This T cell receptor (beta chain) emerged from a study of early T cells in non-severe SARS-CoV-2 infection. The germline gives CDR1 SGDLS, CDR2 YYNGEE. V was shortened by 0 bases and J by 3 bases, with 9 bases between the two germline ends. The CDR3 loop spans 15 amino acids. One entry per CDR3 protein, called by TCRdb with MiXCR from the 5' RACE reads. Among about 67,000 distinct CDR3 sequences listed, roughly 12% were seen once. Ten or more counts support this clonotype. J is TRBJ1-4 and V is TRBV9, with a weak D call TRBD1 (5 bases). The sequencing input was whole blood. The source of this sequence is an adult who was a healthcare worker with PCR-confirmed SARS-CoV-2 infection or an uninfected control (not recorded which). CDR3 nucleotides: TGTGCCAGCAGCGTAGTGGCAGGGTCTAATGAAAAACTGTTTTTT. Protein: CASSVVAGSNEKLFF.